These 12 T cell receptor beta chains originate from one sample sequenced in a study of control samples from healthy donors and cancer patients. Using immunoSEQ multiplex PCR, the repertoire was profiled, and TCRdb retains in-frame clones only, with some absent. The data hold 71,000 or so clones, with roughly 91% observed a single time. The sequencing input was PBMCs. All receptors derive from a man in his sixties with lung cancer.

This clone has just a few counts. In nucleotides, the CDR3 is TGTGCCAGCAGCGTCCTGGGACTAGCGGGGGGCCTCTCCTACAATGAGCAGTTCTTC. This codes for CASSVLGLAGGLSYNEQFF. The chain couples TRBV9 to TRBJ2-1; 15 bases are shared with TRBD2. Per germline, CDR1 SGDLS and CDR2 YYNGEE. Trimming took 2 bases from V and 0 from J; bases not matched to a gene: 6. The CDR3 has 19 amino acids. Complete variable domain (other parts from reference TRBV9 and TRBJ2-1): DSGVTQTPKHLITATGQRVTLRCSPRSGDLSVYWYQQSLDQGLQFLIQYYNGEERAKGNILERFSAQQFPDLHSELNLSSLELGDSALYFCASSVLGLAGGLSYNEQFFGPGTRLTVL.

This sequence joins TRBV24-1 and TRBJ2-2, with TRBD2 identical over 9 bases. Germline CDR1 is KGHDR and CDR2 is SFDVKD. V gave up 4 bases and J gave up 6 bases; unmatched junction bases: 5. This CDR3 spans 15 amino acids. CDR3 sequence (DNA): TGTGCCACCAGTGAGCAAGCGGGGGGCTCCGGGGAGCTGTTTTTT. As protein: CATSEQAGGSGELFF.

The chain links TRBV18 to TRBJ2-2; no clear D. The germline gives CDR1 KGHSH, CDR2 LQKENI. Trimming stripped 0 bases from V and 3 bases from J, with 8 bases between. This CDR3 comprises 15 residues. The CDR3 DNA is TGTGCCAGCTCACCACCGAATAGGGACACCGGGGAGCTGTTTTTT. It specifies CASSPPNRDTGELFF.

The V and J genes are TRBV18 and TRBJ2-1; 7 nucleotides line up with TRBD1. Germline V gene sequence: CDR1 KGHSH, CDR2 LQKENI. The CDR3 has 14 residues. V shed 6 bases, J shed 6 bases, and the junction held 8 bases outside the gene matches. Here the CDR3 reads CASSLGTVGNEQFF. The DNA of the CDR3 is TGTGCCAGCTCCCTCGGGACAGTGGGCAATGAGCAGTTCTTC.

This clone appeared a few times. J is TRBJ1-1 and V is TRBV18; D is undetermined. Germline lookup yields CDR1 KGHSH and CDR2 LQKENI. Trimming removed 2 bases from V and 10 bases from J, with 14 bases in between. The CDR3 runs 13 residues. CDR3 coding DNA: TGTGCCAGCTCACCATCCGACTATGAGCGAGCTTTCTTT. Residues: CASSPSDYERAFF.

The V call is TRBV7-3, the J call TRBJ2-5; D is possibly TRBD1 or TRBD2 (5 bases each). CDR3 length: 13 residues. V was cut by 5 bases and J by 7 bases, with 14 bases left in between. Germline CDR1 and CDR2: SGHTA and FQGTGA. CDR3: CASSNGLQGTQYF. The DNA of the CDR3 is TGTGCCAGCAGCAACGGACTGCAGGGGACCCAGTACTTC.

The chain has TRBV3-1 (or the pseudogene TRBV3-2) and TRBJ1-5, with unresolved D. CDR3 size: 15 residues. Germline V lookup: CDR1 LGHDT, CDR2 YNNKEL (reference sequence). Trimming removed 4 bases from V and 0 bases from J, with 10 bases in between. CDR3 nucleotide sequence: TGTGCCAGCAGCCCCGGGTCTACTAGCAATCAGCCCCAGCATTTT. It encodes CASSPGSTSNQPQHF.

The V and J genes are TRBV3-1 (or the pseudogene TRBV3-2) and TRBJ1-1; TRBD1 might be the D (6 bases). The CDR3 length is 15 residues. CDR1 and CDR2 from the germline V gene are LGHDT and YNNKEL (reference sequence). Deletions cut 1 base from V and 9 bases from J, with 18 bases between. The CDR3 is CASSQGLTGLVKAFF. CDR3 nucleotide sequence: TGTGCCAGCAGCCAAGGCCTCACAGGGCTGGTAAAAGCTTTCTTT.

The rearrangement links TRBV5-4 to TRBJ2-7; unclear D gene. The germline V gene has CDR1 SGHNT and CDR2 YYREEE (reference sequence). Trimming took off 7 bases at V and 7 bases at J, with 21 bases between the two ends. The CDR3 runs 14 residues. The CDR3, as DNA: TGTGCCAGCGCGAACCGGGCCTCTCCGGTGGAGCAGTACGTC. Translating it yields CASANRASPVEQYV.

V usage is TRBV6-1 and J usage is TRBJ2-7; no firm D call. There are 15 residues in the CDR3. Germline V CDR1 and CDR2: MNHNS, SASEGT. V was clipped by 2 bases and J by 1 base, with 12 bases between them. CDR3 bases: TGTGCCAGCAGTGAATCGCTTGTACCTTCCTACGAGCAGTACGTC. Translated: CASSESLVPSYEQYV.

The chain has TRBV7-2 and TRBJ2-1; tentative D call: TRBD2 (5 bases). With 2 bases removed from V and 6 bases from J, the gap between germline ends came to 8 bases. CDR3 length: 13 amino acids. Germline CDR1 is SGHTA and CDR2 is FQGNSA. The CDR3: CASSLREINEQFF. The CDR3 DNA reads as TGTGCCAGCAGCTTAAGGGAGATCAATGAGCAGTTCTTC.

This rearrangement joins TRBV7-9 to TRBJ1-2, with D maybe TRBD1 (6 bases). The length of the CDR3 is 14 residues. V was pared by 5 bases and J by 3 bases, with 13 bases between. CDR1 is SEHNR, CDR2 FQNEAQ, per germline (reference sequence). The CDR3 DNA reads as TGTGCCAGCAGCATCCTTTCAGGGGACTATGGCTACACCTTC. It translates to CASSILSGDYGYTF.